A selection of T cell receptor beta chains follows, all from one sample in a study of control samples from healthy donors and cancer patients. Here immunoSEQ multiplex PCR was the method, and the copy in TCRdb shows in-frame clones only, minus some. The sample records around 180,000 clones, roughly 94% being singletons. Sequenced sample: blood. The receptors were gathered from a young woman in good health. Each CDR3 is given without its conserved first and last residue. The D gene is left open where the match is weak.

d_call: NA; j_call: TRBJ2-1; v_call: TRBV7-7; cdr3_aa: ASSPQGGNTYNEQF
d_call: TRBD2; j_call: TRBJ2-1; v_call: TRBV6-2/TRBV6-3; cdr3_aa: ASSYSGTTYNEQF
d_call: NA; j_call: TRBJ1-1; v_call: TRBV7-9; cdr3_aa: ASSLVFGVPEAF
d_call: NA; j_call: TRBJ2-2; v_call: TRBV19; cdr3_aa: ASSTASSAGELF
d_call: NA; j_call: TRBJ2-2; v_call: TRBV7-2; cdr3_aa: ASSLGLGTGELF
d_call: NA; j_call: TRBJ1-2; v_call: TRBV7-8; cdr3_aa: ASRGRGDYGYT
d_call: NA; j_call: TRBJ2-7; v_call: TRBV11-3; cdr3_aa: ASSLSPGSEQY
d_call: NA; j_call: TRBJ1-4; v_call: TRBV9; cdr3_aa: ASSPRGKSEKLF
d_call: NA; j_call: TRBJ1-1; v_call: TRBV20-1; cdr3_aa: SAPRQAEAF
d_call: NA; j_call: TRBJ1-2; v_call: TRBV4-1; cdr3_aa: ASSQEGVLYGYT
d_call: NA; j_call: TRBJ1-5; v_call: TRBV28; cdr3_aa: ASSLWTVSVNQPQH
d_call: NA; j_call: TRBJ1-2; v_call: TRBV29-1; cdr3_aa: SVETAGRLSSGYT
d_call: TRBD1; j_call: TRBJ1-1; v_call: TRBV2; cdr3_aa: ASSGNLGQGIWNTEAF
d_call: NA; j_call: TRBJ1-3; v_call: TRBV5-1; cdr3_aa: ASSLAPLDSTGNTIY
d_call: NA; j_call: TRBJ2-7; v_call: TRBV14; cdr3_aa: ASSLGAGTVTYEQY
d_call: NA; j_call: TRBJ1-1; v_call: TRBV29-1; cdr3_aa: SPPDGRTEAF
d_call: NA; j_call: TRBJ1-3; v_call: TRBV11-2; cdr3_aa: ASTSTGSALGGNTIY
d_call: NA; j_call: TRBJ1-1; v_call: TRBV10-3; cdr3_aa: ATSGGTEAF
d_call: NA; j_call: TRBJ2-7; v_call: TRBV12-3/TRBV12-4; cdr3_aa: ASSLAGGEQY
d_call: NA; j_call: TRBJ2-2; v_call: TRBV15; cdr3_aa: ATWVGTTKTGELF
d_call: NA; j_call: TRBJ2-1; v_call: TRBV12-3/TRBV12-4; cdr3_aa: ASSYPNEQF
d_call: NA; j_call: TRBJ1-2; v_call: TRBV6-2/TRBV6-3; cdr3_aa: ASSYGLLRGYT
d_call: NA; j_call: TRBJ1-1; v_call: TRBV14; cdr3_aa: ASSQGSRGTEAF
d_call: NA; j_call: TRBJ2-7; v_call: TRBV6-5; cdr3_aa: ATFQGHSGPYEQY
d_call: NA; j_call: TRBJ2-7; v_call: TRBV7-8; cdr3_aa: ASGWNEQY
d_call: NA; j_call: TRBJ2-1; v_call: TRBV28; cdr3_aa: ASSLTGMTFGDEQF
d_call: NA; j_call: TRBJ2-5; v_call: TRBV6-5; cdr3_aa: ASSFYQETQY
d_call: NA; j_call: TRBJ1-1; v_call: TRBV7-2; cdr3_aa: ASSLGLSGEAF
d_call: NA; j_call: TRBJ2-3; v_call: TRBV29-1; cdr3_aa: SVSSDTQY
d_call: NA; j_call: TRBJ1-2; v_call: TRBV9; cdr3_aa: ASSVGRVTDGYT
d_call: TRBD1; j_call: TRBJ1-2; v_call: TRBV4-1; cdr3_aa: ASSQGGDSYGYT
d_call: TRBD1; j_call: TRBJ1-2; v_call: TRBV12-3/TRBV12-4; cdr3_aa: ASRPGGALGYT
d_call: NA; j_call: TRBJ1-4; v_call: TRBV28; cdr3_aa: ASSLGPWEKLF
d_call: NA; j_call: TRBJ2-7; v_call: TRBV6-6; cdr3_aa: ASSPRQGQGLAEQY
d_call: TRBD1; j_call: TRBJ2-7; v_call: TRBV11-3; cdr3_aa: ASSRDRVYEQY
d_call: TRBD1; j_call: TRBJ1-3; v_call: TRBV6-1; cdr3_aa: ASREDRGGGNTIY
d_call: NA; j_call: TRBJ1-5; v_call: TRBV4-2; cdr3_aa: ASSQEAGNSNQPQH
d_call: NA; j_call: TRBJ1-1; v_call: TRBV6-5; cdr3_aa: ASSYEEGGYTEAF
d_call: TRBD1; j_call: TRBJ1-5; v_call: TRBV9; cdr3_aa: ASSGSRTGEDANQPQH
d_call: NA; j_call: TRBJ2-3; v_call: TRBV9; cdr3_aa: ASSVAARPGPNTQY
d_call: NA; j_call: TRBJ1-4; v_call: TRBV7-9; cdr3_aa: ASRDFNEKLF
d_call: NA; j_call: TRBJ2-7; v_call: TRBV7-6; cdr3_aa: ASSLGAGDEQY
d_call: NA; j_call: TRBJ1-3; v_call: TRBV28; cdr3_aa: ASRIGGLRGNTIY
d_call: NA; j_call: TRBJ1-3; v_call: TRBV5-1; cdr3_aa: ASSHTGARSGNTIY
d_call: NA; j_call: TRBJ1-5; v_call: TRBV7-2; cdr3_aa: ASSSDPNQPQH
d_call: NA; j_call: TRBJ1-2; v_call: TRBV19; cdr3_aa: ASSRGRTASNYGYT
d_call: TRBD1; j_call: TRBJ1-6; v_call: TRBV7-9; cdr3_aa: ASSPQTGGNSPLH
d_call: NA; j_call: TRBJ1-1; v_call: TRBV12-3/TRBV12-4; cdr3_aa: ASRYSGNTEAF
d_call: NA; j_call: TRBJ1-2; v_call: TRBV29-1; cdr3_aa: SVEFFVAGVRPGYT